Listed below are T cell receptor beta chains from one sample, sequenced in a study of blood T cell repertoires in COVID-19. Sequencing was performed with immunoSEQ multiplex PCR; in TCRdb, only in-frame clones are kept and a portion is missing. The profile covers some 500,000 clones, with around 89% appearing a single time and 1.5% to 2% taken by the ten largest. Input material: PBMCs or T cells enriched from blood (not recorded which). All receptors come from a woman aged 40-49 years who had recovered from COVID-19. CDR3s include the opening cysteine and the closing phenylalanine or tryptophan. D genes are given only for firm matches. Size is stated for part of the rows, as once, few or many counts, or as a class when the clone is expanded.

v_call,j_call,d_call,clone_size,cdr3_aa,cdr3_nt
TRBV6-5,TRBJ1-1,TRBD1,NA,CASSYDRVGTEAFF,TGTGCCAGCAGTTACGACAGGGTCGGGACTGAAGCTTTCTTT
TRBV29-1,TRBJ1-4,NA,NA,CSVGAVGTWGEKLFF,TGCAGCGTTGGAGCTGTTGGGACTTGGGGTGAAAAACTGTTTTTT
TRBV23-1,TRBJ1-5,TRBD1,NA,CASSQPVGQGAGQPQHF,TGCGCCAGCAGTCAACCGGTCGGACAGGGGGCAGGTCAGCCCCAGCATTTT
TRBV4-3,TRBJ2-2,TRBD1,NA,CASSQEPGTGVTGELFF,TGCGCCAGCAGCCAGGAACCCGGGACAGGGGTCACCGGGGAGCTGTTTTTT
TRBV6-1,TRBJ2-1,NA,NA,CASSEARTVSYNEQFF,TGTGCCAGCAGTGAAGCCCGGACAGTCTCCTACAATGAGCAGTTCTTC
TRBV19,TRBJ2-7,NA,NA,CASSMGDLTGEQYF,TGTGCCAGTAGTATGGGCGACCTCACGGGGGAGCAGTACTTC
TRBV12-5,TRBJ1-1,TRBD1,few,CASGGTGRNTEAFF,TGTGCTAGTGGTGGGACAGGGAGGAACACTGAAGCTTTCTTT
TRBV5-4,TRBJ1-1,NA,NA,CASSRSDRWTEAFF,TGTGCCAGCAGCCGATCAGACAGGTGGACTGAAGCTTTCTTT
TRBV3-1/TRBV3-2,TRBJ2-7,NA,NA,CASSFRSSYEQYF,TGTGCCAGCAGCTTTAGGAGCTCCTACGAGCAGTACTTC
TRBV24-1,TRBJ2-5,NA,NA,CATSSDGTQETQYF,TGTGCCACCAGTTCCGACGGGACACAAGAGACCCAGTACTTC